This T cell receptor (beta chain) stems from a study of blood T cell repertoires in COVID-19 (dated by TCRdb to 2018 to 2021). Regarding the complete study: The collaborator samples originated in the United States, Italy and Spain and spanned the acute and convalescent phases of COVID-19. The material from the prospective study consisted of cDNA or gDNA derived from T cells, B-cell-depleted T cells, or PBMCs. Deeply sampled blood TCRbeta repertoires from subjects exposed to, actively infected with, or recovered from COVID-19 were included in the dataset. The repertoires were released in a freely available public database meant as a resource for research on the immune response to SARS-CoV-2. The samples were drawn from the first 160 participants of the ongoing ImmuneRACE study and from 1,254 subjects provided by 6 global collaborators. Sample metadata almost always included a de-identified subject ID, COVID-19 status, age in years and sex. Where available, HLA class I and class II types were taken from metadata supplied by the sample provider and were not determined by assay-based typing.

The collaborating institutions used their own protocols to collect whole blood in K2EDTA tubes. For TCRbeta analysis, collaborators shipped samples in one of three forms: frozen whole blood, isolated PBMCs, or DNA extracted from either of those sample types. Results the study describes overall, beyond this receptor: Clinical and demographic metadata were provided uncurated, with the amount varying by source and participant.

TCRbeta CDR3 regions were amplified from genomic DNA by means of the immunoSEQ Assay, a bias-controlled multiplex PCR. In the authors' own workflow: Nucleated cell counts per sample were estimated from amplification of reference gene primers within the assay. To quantify the absolute abundance of each unique TCRbeta CDR3 rearrangement, sequence reads were collapsed and filtered. For each sample, productive Simpson clonality was calculated as the square root of Simpson's diversity index over productive rearrangements. TCRdb limited this immuneACCESS table to in-frame rearrangements with V and J called. A share of clones is missing; checked studies link under half to unresolved V genes, and the rest is unexplained. The V and J calls and the clone size are those of that table, but D and trimming were determined from the DNA. The sample data list roughly 61,000 clones, and less than 75% of these were observed just once. The ten largest make up roughly 14% of the sample.

Including the terminal cysteine and phenylalanine, the CDR3 comprises 14 residues. Only the CDR3 DNA is retained, 42 bases long and in frame from the first base. Reading the germline V gene (reference sequence) gives CDR1 LNHDA and CDR2 SQIVND. The germline ends are 14 bases apart after V is trimmed by 5 bases and J by 6 bases. As concerns this clone: Its specific antigen is unknown. No base quality values were provided; no much bigger clone lies one nucleotide off.

This receptor was identified in a woman in her sixties or seventies with acute or convalescent COVID-19. Sample: peripheral blood. The chain employs TRBV19 and TRBJ1-3, with a tentative D gene TRBD1 over 5 matching bases. The CDR3 protein is CASSRVRGINTIYF. The sequenced DNA: TGTGCCAGTAGTCGGGTCCGGGGGATAAACACCATATATTTT.